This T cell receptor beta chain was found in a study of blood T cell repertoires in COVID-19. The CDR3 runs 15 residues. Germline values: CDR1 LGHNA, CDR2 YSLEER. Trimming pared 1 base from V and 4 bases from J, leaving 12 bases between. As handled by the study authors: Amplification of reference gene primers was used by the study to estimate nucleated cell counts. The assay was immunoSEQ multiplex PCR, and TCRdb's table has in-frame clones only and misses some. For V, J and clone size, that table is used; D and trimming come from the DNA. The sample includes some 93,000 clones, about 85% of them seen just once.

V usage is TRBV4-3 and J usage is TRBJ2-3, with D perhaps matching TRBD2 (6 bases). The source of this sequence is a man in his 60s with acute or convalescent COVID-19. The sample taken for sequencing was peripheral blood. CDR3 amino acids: CASSQVEGTPDTQYF. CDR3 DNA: TGCGCCAGCAGCCAAGTGGAGGGAACCCCAGATACGCAGTATTTT.